The 11 T cell receptor beta chains below come from one sample, sequenced in a study of blood T cell repertoires in COVID-19. Measured with immunoSEQ multiplex PCR; TCRdb has only the in-frame clones, and not every one. The table includes about 210,000 clones, 82% detected once. The sequenced material came from peripheral blood. Source of these receptors: a woman aged 40 to 50 with acute or convalescent COVID-19.

V usage is TRBV19 and J usage is TRBJ1-4; 8 bases match TRBD1. The germline gives CDR1 LNHDA, CDR2 SQIVND (reference sequence). This CDR3 is built from 14 residues. Germline trimming cut 4 bases from V and 7 bases from J; bases unmatched to any gene: 5. The CDR3 sequence is CASSRGQAAEKLFF. The CDR3 DNA reads TGTGCCAGTAGTAGGGGACAGGCGGCTGAAAAACTGTTTTTT.

This clone came up once. The rearrangement uses TRBV14 and TRBJ2-1, with TRBD2 identical over 7 bases. CDR1 and CDR2 from the germline V gene are SGHDN and FVKESK. This CDR3 spans 15 amino acids. V lost 6 bases and J lost 8; bases outside the gene matches: 13. The CDR3 DNA follows: TGTGCCAGCAGTTCATTTTGGGAGGGCCAACATGAGCAGTTCTTC. As protein: CASSSFWEGQHEQFF.

The chain carries TRBV7-3 and TRBJ2-1, with 8 bases matching TRBD1. The CDR3 covers 14 residues. The ends lost 5 bases at V and 6 bases at J; junction bases unmatched: 6. The V gene's germline CDR1 is SGHTA and CDR2 FQGTGA. The CDR3 spells CASSKAGGSNEQFF. CDR3 nucleotide sequence: TGTGCCAGCAGCAAGGCAGGGGGCAGCAATGAGCAGTTCTTC. Based on the CDR3 plus reference TRBV7-3 and TRBJ2-1, the full variable domain is GAGVSQTPSNKVTEKGKYVELRCDPISGHTALYWYRQSLGQGPEFLIYFQGTGAADDSGLPNDRFFAVRPEGSVSTLKIQRTERGDSAVYLCASSKAGGSNEQFFGPGTRLTVL.

The rearrangement joins TRBV5-6 to TRBJ1-1; 8 positions agree with TRBD1. The CDR3 is made up of 14 amino acids. V gave up 4 bases and J gave up 4 bases; unmatched junction bases: 6. Per the germline V gene, CDR1 is SGHDT and CDR2 is YYEEEE. The CDR3: CASSTRGRGTEAFF. DNA for the CDR3: TGTGCCAGCAGCACCAGGGGGCGCGGCACTGAAGCTTTCTTT. The whole variable domain, remainder taken from reference TRBV5-6 and TRBJ1-1, is DAGVTQSPTHLIKTRGQQVTLRCSPKSGHDTVSWYQQALGQGPQFIFQYYEEEERQRGNFPDRFSGHQFPNYSSELNVNALLLGDSALYLCASSTRGRGTEAFFGQGTRLTVV.

The CDR3 DNA reads TGCGCCAGCAGCCAAGGGACAGGGGGAGAAAAACTGTTTTTT. This codes for CASSQGTGGEKLFF. V is TRBV4-3 and J is TRBJ1-4; 10 nucleotides match TRBD1. The CDR3 loop spans 14 amino acids. V dropped 1 base and J dropped 8; count of bases not matched to a gene: 1. Germline loops: CDR1 LGHNA, CDR2 YSLEER.

The rearrangement links TRBV21-1 to TRBJ2-7; the D call of TRBD1 is as the table states it, not checked on the DNA. TRBV21-1 is a pseudogene locus. This CDR3 region has 14 residues. CDR3 residues: CASTIGQGSHEQYF. The DNA for the CDR3 is TGTGCCAGCACTATAGGACAGGGTTCCCACGAGCAGTACTTC.

The genes are TRBV5-6 and TRBJ1-2; maybe TRBD1 (6 bases). V dropped 4 bases and J dropped 5 bases, with 12 bases sitting between them. Germline assignment: CDR1 SGHDT and CDR2 YYEEEE. The CDR3 is 13 residues long. In DNA, the CDR3 is TGTGCCAGCAGCCTTTCCGGACAGTATGGCTACACCTTC. This sequence encodes CASSLSGQYGYTF.

The chain recombines TRBV2 with TRBJ2-5; TRBD2 might be the D (6 bases). The germline V gene has CDR1 SNHLY and CDR2 FYNNEI. Trimming took off 5 bases at V and 3 bases at J, with 7 bases between the two ends. This CDR3 comprises 12 residues. The DNA for the CDR3 is TGTGCCAGCAGTCAGCGGGAAGAGACCCAGTACTTC. Protein: CASSQREETQYF.

V is TRBV29-1 and J is TRBJ1-1; 9 nucleotides agree with TRBD1. This CDR3 spans 13 amino acids. V shed 8 bases, J shed 1 base, and the junction held 5 bases outside the gene matches. The germline V gene has CDR1 SQVTM and CDR2 ANQGSEA. CDR3 in DNA: TGCAGCACCAGGACAGGGGAGAACACTGAAGCTTTCTTT. It yields the protein CSTRTGENTEAFF.

This clone was seen only a few times. The chain joins TRBV19 to TRBJ1-5, with 9 bases lining up with TRBD1. The CDR3 spans 18 residues. Losses at the gene ends were 2 bases for V and 1 base for J; bases not matched to a gene: 9. Germline loops: CDR1 LNHDA, CDR2 SQIVND (reference sequence). The CDR3 spells CASSIPGQGFGSNQPQHF. CDR3 in DNA: TGTGCCAGTAGTATACCGGGACAGGGATTTGGAAGCAATCAGCCCCAGCATTTT.

This clone was observed once. V is TRBV7-3 and J is TRBJ2-3, with a tentative D call TRBD1 (6 bases). V lost 1 base and J lost 0, with 20 bases in between. CDR1 SGHTA and CDR2 FQGTGA come from the germline V gene. This CDR3 spans 19 amino acids. DNA for the CDR3: TGTGCCAGCAGCTTAAGAGACAGGAAACTATCGCTGAGCACAGATACGCAGTATTTT. Translation gives CASSLRDRKLSLSTDTQYF.